The entry below gives a single T cell receptor (beta chain) sequence along with its context. The CDR3 runs to 13 residues. Germline CDR1 reads ENHRY; CDR2 reads SYGVKD. V was clipped by 10 bases and J by 0 bases, with 12 bases between them. Controls came from buffy coats of healthy blood donors. This sample is part of a study of STAT5B mutations in CD4+ large granular lymphocyte leukemia. This was a survey-level run. The authors' processing: A productive frequency of 2.59 x 10-5 was the lowest detectable. Here immunoSEQ multiplex PCR was the method, and the copy in TCRdb shows in-frame clones only, minus some. From that table come the V and J calls and clone size; the DNA was used to work out D and trimming. The table shows roughly 30,000 clones, with approximately 88% occurring only once.

The TCR sequence derives from a human donor in good health. V and J are TRBV10-3 and TRBJ1-2; the D gene is possibly TRBD1 (5 bases). The sequenced sample consisted of CD4+ T cells from blood buffy coats. The DNA of the CDR3 is TGTGCCAGCTGGGACGGAACTAACTATGGCTACACCTTC. It encodes CASWDGTNYGYTF.